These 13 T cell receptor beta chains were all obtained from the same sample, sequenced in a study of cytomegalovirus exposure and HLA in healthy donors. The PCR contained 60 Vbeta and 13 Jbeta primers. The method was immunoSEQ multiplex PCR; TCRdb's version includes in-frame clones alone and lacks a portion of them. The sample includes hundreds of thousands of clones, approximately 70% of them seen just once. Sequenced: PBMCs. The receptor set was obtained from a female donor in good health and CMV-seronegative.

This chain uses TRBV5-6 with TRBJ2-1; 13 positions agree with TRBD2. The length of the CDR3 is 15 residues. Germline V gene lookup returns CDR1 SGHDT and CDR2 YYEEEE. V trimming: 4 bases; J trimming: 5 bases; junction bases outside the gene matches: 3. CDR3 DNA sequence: TGTGCCAGCAGCCCCGGGACTAGCGGGAACAATGAGCAGTTCTTC. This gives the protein CASSPGTSGNNEQFF.

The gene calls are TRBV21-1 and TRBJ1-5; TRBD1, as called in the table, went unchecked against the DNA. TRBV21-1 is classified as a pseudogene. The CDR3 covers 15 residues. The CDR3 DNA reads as TGTGCCAGCAGCATCAGTGGGGGCAGCAATCAGCCCCAGCATTTT. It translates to CASSISGGSNQPQHF.

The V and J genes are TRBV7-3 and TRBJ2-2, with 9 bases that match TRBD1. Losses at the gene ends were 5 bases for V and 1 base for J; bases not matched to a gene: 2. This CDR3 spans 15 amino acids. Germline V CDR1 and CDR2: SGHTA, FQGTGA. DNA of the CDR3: TGTGCCAGCAGCGTGACAGGGGGGAACACCGGGGAGCTGTTTTTT. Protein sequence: CASSVTGGNTGELFF.

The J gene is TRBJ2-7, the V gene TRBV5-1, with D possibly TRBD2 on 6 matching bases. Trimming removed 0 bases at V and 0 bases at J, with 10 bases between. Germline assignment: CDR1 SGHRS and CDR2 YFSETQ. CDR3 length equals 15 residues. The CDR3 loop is CASSLEAGYSYEQYF. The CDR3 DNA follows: TGCGCCAGCAGCTTGGAGGCGGGGTACTCCTACGAGCAGTACTTC. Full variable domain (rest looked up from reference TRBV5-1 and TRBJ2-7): KAGVTQTPRYLIKTRGQQVTLSCSPISGHRSVSWYQQTPGQGLQFLFEYFSETQRNKGNFPGRFSGRQFSNSRSEMNVSTLELGDSALYLCASSLEAGYSYEQYFGPGTRLTVT.

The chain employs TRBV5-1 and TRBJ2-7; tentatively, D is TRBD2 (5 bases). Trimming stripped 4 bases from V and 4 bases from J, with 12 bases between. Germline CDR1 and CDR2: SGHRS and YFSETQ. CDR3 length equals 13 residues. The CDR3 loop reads CASSLSGLYEQYF. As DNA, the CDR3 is TGCGCCAGCAGCCTCAGCGGTTTATACGAGCAGTACTTC.

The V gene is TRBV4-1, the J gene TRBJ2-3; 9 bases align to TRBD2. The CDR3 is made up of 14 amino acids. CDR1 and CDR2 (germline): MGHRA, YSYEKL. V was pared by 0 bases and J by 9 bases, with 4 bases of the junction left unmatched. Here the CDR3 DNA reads TGCGCCAGCAGCCAAGATGGGACTAGCTCGACGCAGTATTTT. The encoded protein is CASSQDGTSSTQYF.

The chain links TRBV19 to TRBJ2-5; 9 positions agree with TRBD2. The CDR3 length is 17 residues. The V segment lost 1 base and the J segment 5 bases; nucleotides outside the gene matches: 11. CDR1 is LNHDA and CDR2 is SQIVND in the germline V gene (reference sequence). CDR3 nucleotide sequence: TGTGCCAGTAGTATAGGGACGTATAGCGGGAGAGGTGAGACCCAGTACTTC. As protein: CASSIGTYSGRGETQYF.

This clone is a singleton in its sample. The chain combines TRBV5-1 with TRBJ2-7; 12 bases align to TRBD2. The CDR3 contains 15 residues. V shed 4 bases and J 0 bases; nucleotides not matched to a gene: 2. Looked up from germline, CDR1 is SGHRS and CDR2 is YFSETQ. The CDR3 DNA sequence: TGCGCCAGCAGCACGACTAGCGGGGGCTCCTACGAGCAGTACTTC. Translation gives CASSTTSGGSYEQYF.

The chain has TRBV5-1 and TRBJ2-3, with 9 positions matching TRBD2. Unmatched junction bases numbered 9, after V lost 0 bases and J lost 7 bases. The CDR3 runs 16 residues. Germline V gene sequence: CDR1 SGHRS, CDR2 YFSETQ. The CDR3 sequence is CASSLAAGGGGNTQYF. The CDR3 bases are TGCGCCAGCAGCTTGGCAGCGGGAGGCGGAGGGAATACGCAGTATTTT.

The CDR3 region is CASSEDKAVLADYEQYF. CDR3 sequence (DNA): TGCGCCAGCAGCGAGGACAAGGCAGTCCTCGCCGACTACGAGCAGTACTTC. This chain links TRBV5-1 with TRBJ2-7, with D perhaps matching TRBD1 (5 bases). Germline CDR1 reads SGHRS; CDR2 reads YFSETQ. Trimming cost V 4 bases and J 3 bases, with 23 bases left between them. The CDR3 loop spans 17 amino acids.

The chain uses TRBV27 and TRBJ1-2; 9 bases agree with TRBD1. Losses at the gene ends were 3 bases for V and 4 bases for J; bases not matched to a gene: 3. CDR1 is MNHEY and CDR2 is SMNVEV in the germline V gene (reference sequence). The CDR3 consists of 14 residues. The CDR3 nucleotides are TGTGCCAGCAGTTTTGACAGGGGGGGCTATGGCTACACCTTC. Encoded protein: CASSFDRGGYGYTF.

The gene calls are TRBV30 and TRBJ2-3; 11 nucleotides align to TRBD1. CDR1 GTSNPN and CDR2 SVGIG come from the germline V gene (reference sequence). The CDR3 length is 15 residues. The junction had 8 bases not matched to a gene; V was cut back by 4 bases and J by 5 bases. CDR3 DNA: TGTGCCTGGAAGTTGGGACAGGGGGATGGAGATACGCAGTATTTT. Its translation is CAWKLGQGDGDTQYF.

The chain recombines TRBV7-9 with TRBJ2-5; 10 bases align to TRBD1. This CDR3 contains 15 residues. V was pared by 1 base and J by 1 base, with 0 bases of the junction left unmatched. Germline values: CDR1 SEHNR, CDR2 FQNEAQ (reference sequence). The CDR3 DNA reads TGTGCCAGCAGCTTAGGGGACAGGGGCCAAGAGACCCAGTACTTC. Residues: CASSLGDRGQETQYF.